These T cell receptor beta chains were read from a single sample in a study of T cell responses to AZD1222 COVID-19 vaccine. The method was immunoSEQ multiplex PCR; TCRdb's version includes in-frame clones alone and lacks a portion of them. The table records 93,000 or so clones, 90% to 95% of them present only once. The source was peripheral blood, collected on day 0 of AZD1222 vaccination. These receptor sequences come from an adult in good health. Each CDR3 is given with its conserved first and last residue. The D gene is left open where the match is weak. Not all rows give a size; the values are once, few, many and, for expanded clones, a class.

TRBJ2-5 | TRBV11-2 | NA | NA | CASSLRLEATQYF | TGTGCCAGCAGCTTAAGACTAGAAGCGACCCAGTACTTC
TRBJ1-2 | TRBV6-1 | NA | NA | CASSDGGFYGYTF | TGTGCCAGCAGTGATGGCGGATTTTATGGCTACACCTTC
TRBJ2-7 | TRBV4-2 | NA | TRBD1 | CASSQDAGGYEQYF | TGTGCCAGCAGCCAAGACGCAGGGGGCTACGAGCAGTACTTC
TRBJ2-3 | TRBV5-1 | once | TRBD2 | CASSDSGSITDTQYF | TGCGCCAGCAGCGATAGCGGGAGTATAACAGATACGCAGTATTTT
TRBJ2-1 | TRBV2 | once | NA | CASSKTSFNEQFF | TGTGCCAGCAGCAAAACTAGCTTCAATGAGCAGTTCTTC
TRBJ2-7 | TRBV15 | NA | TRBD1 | CATSSHRGIPEQYF | TGTGCCACCAGCAGTCACAGGGGGATCCCCGAGCAGTACTTC
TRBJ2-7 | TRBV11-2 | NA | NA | CASSLAGFFYEQYF | TGTGCCAGCAGCTTAGCTGGTTTCTTCTACGAGCAGTACTTC
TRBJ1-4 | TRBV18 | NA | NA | CASSPPRVGPNEKLFF | TGTGCCAGCTCACCACCGAGGGTCGGGCCTAATGAAAAACTGTTTTTT
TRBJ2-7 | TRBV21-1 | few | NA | CASSKFPVEQYF | TGTGCCAGCAGCAAATTCCCAGTTGAGCAGTACTTC
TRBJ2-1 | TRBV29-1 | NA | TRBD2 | CSVEELAGGINEQFF | TGCAGCGTTGAAGAACTAGCGGGAGGGATCAATGAGCAGTTCTTC
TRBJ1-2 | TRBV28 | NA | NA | CASSLPLGAGASGHGYTF | TGTGCCAGCAGTTTACCCCTTGGGGCGGGGGCAAGCGGTCATGGCTACACCTTC
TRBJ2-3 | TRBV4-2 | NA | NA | CASSPHSGVDTDTQYF | TGTGCCAGCAGTCCCCATAGCGGAGTAGACACAGATACGCAGTATTTT
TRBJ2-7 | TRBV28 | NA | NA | CASRLGTLTYEQYF | TGTGCCAGCAGATTAGGGACACTGACCTACGAGCAGTACTTC
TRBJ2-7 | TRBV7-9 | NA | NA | CASSLATGQVRYEQYF | TGTGCCAGCAGCTTAGCCACAGGCCAAGTCCGCTACGAGCAGTACTTC
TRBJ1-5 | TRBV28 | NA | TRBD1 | CASSLAGGNVQPQHF | TGTGCCAGCAGTTTAGCAGGGGGCAATGTGCAGCCCCAGCATTTT
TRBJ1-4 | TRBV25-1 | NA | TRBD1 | CASAQGVANEKLFF | TGTGCCAGCGCCCAGGGGGTTGCTAATGAAAAACTGTTTTTT
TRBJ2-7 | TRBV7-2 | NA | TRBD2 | CASSLTSGRLGEQYF | TGTGCCAGCAGCTTGACTAGCGGGCGGTTGGGGGAGCAGTACTTC
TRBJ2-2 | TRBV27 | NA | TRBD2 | CASSPGTSATRTGELFF | TGTGCCAGCAGTCCCGGGACTAGCGCCACTCGCACCGGGGAGCTGTTTTTT
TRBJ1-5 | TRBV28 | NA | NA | CASNEVGLFPGGSWLNQPQHF | TGTGCCAGTAACGAAGTGGGACTATTCCCTGGAGGGTCCTGGCTTAATCAGCCCCAGCATTTT
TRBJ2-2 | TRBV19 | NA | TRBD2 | CASTLSGGSTGELFF | TGTGCCAGTACTCTAAGCGGGGGTAGCACCGGGGAGCTGTTTTTT
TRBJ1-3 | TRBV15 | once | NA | CATSTGRSGNTIYF | TGTGCCACCAGTACAGGTCGCTCTGGAAACACCATATATTTT
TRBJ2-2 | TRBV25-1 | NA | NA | CASSKGSLNTGELFF | TGTGCCAGCAGCAAGGGGTCGTTGAACACCGGGGAGCTGTTTTTT
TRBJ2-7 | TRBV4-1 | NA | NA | CASSRTTVVISYEQYF | TGCGCCAGCAGCCGCACGACGGTAGTAATTTCCTACGAGCAGTACTTC
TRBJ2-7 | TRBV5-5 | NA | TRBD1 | CASSETGTVLSYEQYF | TGTGCCAGCAGCGAGACCGGGACAGTTTTATCCTACGAGCAGTACTTC
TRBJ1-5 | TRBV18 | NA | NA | CASSAGNSNQPQHF | TGTGCCAGCTCGGCGGGGAATAGCAATCAGCCCCAGCATTTT
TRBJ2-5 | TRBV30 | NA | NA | CARARWIETQYF | TGTGCCCGTGCGAGGTGGATAGAGACCCAGTACTTC
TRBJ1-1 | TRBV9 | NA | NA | CASSVTGGFTEAFF | TGTGCCAGCAGCGTAACGGGTGGGTTCACTGAAGCTTTCTTT
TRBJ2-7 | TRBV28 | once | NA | CASSLINNYEQYF | TGTGCCAGCAGTTTGATTAACAACTACGAGCAGTACTTC
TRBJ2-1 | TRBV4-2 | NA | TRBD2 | CASSQGTSSYNEQFF | TGTGCCAGCAGCCAAGGGACTAGCAGCTACAATGAGCAGTTCTTC
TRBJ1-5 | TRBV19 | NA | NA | CASSMVGGNQPQHF | TGTGCCAGTAGTATGGTCGGTGGCAATCAGCCCCAGCATTTT
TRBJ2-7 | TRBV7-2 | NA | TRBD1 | CASSGRDSSYEQYF | TGTGCCAGCAGCGGCCGGGACAGCTCCTACGAGCAGTACTTC
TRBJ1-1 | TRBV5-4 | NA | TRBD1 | CASSSQGRVQGTEAFF | TGTGCCAGCAGCTCGCAGGGGAGGGTACAGGGGACTGAAGCTTTCTTT
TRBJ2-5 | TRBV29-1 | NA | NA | CSVEVPGQRETQYF | TGCAGCGTTGAGGTACCTGGGCAGCGAGAGACCCAGTACTTC
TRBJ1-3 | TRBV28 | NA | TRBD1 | CASIPGTGVQENTIYF | TGTGCCAGCATCCCCGGGACAGGGGTTCAAGAAAACACCATATATTTT
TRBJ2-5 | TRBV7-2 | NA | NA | CASSLRMAQETQYF | TGTGCCAGCAGCTTAAGGATGGCCCAAGAGACCCAGTACTTC
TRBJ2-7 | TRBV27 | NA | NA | CASSDPPTYEQYF | TGTGCCAGCAGCGACCCTCCCACCTACGAGCAGTACTTC
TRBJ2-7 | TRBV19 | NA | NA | CASSLSGAAYEQYF | TGTGCCAGTAGTTTGTCGGGAGCCGCCTACGAGCAGTACTTC
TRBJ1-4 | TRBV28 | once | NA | CASTLQGVSEKLFF | TGTGCCAGCACCCTACAGGGAGTAAGTGAAAAACTGTTTTTT
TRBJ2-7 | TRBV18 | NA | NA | CASSEQSYEQYF | TGTGCCAGCTCAGAACAGTCCTACGAGCAGTACTTC
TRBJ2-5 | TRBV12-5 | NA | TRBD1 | CASGFSTGGRETQYF | TGTGCTAGTGGTTTCTCGACAGGGGGAAGAGAGACCCAGTACTTC
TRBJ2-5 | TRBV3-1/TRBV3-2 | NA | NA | CASSQPGHQETQYF | TGTGCCAGCAGCCAACCGGGTCACCAAGAGACCCAGTACTTC
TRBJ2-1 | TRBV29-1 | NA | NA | CSHLALMDEQFF | TGCAGCCACCTAGCGCTCATGGATGAGCAGTTCTTC
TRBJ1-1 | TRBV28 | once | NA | CASTTVQGRGTEAFF | TGTGCCAGCACCACCGTCCAGGGGAGGGGCACTGAAGCTTTCTTT
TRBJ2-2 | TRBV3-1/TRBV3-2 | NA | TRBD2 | CASERGLAGKEYNTGELFF | TGTGCCTCCGAACGAGGACTAGCGGGGAAGGAGTACAACACCGGGGAGCTGTTTTTT
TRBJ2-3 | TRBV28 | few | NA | CASSSDTDTQYF | TGTGCCAGCAGTTCTGACACAGATACGCAGTATTTT
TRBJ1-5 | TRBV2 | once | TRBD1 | CASKGQGGYGNQPQHF | TGTGCCAGCAAGGGACAGGGGGGTTACGGCAATCAGCCCCAGCATTTT
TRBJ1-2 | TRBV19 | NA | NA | CASHKELSYGYTF | TGTGCCAGTCACAAGGAGCTTTCCTATGGCTACACCTTC
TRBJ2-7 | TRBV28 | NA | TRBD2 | CASSRDASGIYEQYF | TGTGCCAGCAGTCGGGACGCTAGCGGTATCTACGAGCAGTACTTC
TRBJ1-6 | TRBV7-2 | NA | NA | CASSLSGLSGGGSPLHF | TGTGCCAGCAGCTTATCTGGACTTTCGGGGGGTGGTTCACCCCTCCACTTT
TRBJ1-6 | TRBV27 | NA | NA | CASSLTESSYNSPLHF | TGTGCCAGCAGTTTGACAGAGAGCTCCTATAATTCACCCCTCCACTTT
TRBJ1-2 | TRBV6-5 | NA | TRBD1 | CASSYGTGPYTF | TGTGCCAGCAGTTACGGGACAGGGCCCTACACCTTC
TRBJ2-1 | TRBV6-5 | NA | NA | CASNWYYEQFF | TGTGCCAGCAATTGGTATTATGAGCAGTTCTTC
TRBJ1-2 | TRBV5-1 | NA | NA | CASSLDQGLDGYTF | TGCGCCAGCAGCTTGGATCAGGGGCTCGATGGCTACACCTTC
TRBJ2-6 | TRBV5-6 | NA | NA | CASSSDRGSGANVLTF | TGTGCCAGCAGCTCCGACCGGGGGTCTGGGGCCAACGTCCTGACTTTC